This T cell receptor (beta chain) was identified in a study of cytomegalovirus exposure and HLA in healthy donors. Study-level findings and limits: An analysis that was carried out later associated 15,000 to 20,000 TCR beta sequences with HLA alleles at 0.05 false discovery rate. What a later analysis reportedly showed was that an Asian-associated ancestry cluster had fewer N-insertions than the 666-donor mean.

The PCR was carried out with 60 Vbeta primers and 13 Jbeta primers. TCRdb's copy holds only in-frame clones and misses some; the assay was immunoSEQ multiplex PCR. This sample has nearly 200,000 clones, with about 77% found just once. The CDR3 runs 17 residues. Germline V lookup: CDR1 MGHRA, CDR2 YSYEKL. V was cut by 3 bases and J by 0 bases, with 14 bases left in between. Turning to this clone: Its antigen is undetermined.

This clonotype originated in a woman in her thirties in good health and CMV-seropositive. This chain uses TRBV4-1 with TRBJ1-4, with D perhaps matching TRBD1 (6 bases). Specimen: PBMCs. The CDR3 protein is CASSHPGQLTTNEKLFF. Here the CDR3 DNA reads TGCGCCAGCAGCCATCCCGGACAGCTCACAACTAATGAAAAACTGTTTTTT.